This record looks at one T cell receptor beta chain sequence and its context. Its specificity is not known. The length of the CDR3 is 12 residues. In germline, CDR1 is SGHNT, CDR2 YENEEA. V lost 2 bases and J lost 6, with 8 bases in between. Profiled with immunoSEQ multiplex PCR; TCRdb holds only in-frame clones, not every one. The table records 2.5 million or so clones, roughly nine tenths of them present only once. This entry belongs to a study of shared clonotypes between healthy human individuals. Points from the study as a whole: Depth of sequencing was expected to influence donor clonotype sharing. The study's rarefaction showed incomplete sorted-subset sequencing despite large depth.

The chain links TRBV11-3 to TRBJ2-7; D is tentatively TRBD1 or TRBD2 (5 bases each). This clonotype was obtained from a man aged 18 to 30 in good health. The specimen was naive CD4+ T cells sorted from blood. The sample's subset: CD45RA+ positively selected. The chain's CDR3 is CASSLSGREQYF. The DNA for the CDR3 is TGTGCCAGCAGCTTATCGGGGCGCGAGCAGTACTTC.